The source of this T cell receptor beta chain is a study of CD8 T cell repertoires and HIV-1 epitope variants. Study in general: The baseline condition was 1M T cells left uncultured.

Study-wide results and limits: Of roughly nine antigen-specific beta clonotypes, more than 5 appeared to cross-react with escape variants.

Profiling relied on immunoSEQ multiplex PCR, and the TCRdb table lists in-frame clones only, not all of them. Among approximately 5,000 clones listed, 69% were seen once. As regards this clone: Its specificity is not known.

CDR1 and CDR2 (germline): LNHDA, SQIVND (reference sequence). The CDR3 runs 12 residues. With 6 bases removed from V and 8 bases from J, the gap between germline ends came to 10 bases. The V and J genes are TRBV19 and TRBJ1-4; no reliable D call. Sequenced: cultured CD8+ T cells derived from PBMCs. The source is a male donor with HIV. CDR3 in DNA: TGTGCCAGTAGGGACGGCGCGGAAAAACTGTTTTTT. As protein: CASRDGAEKLFF.